These 5 T cell receptor beta chains were sequenced from one sample in a study of blood T cells in healthy people across ages. Then a second PCR, running about 7 to 11 cycles, was carried out with a sample-barcoded 5' primer and a J-beta primer mix. MiXCR, applied by TCRdb to the 5' RACE reads, yields one record per CDR3 protein. The sample consists of 650,000 to 700,000 distinct CDR3 sequences, approximately 29% of them appearing once. What was sequenced was blood. These receptors were taken from a woman older than 75 in good health.

This clonotype was picked up many times. The chain has TRBV20-1 and TRBJ1-6, with D perhaps matching TRBD1 (6 bases). Germline CDR1 reads DFQATT; CDR2 reads SNEGSKA (reference sequence). V was shortened by 1 base and J by 5 bases, with 15 bases between the two germline ends. This CDR3 spans 16 amino acids. This CDR3 is CSARGRKRGNNSPLHF. The CDR3 nucleotides read TGCAGTGCTAGAGGCCGGAAGAGGGGGAATAATTCACCCCTCCACTTT.

This clonotype was seen only a few times. This chain joins TRBV6-6 and TRBJ1-4; D perhaps matches TRBD1 (5 bases). Germline assignment: CDR1 MNHNY and CDR2 SVGAGI (reference sequence). This CDR3 region has 15 residues. Between the trimmed V and J ends, which lost 6 bases and 8 bases, there was a span of 19 bases. The CDR3 DNA is TGTGCCAGCAGCTCCGGGGGGAACGGAGGCGAAAAACTGTTTTTT. Its translation: CASSSGGNGGEKLFF.

This clonotype was recorded many times. The V call is TRBV6-1, the J call TRBJ2-7; 7 bases are shared with TRBD1. The CDR3 loop spans 15 amino acids. V was clipped by 0 bases and J by 6 bases; unmatched bases: 8. Germline CDR1 reads MNHNS; CDR2 reads SASEGT. CDR3 nucleotides: TGTGCCAGCAGTGAAGCCCCGACAGGGTCGGGCGAGCAGTACTTC. It yields the protein CASSEAPTGSGEQYF.

A word on this clonotype: Because the CDR3 is missing its conserved closing phenylalanine or tryptophan, this is likely a read error. This chain connects TRBV12-3 or TRBV12-4 to TRBJ2-7; D uncertain. The CDR3 consists of 14 residues. V shed 5 bases and J shed 5 bases, with 16 bases lying between them. CDR3 DNA sequence: TGTGCCAGCAGTCTAAATACGCCTTTGGACGAGCAGTACTTG. Translating it yields CASSLNTPLDEQYL.

CDR3 coding DNA: TGTGCCAGCAGTGAAGTGGCATCCGCCTACGAGCAGTACTTC. Protein product: CASSEVASAYEQYF. V usage is TRBV2 and J usage is TRBJ2-7; D is unclear. The germline V gene has CDR1 SNHLY and CDR2 FYNNEI. V lost 1 base to trimming and J lost 2 bases, with 9 bases between them. The CDR3 consists of 14 residues.